This T cell receptor (beta chain) was observed in a study of blood T cell repertoires in COVID-19. On the study more broadly: From the United States, Italy and Spain came samples of acute and convalescent COVID-19. From T cells, B-cell-depleted T cells, or PBMCs came the material, which was cDNA or gDNA.

The CDR3 loop spans 15 amino acids. Germline V CDR1 and CDR2: SGHTA, FQGNSA. With V trimmed by 4 bases and J by 3 bases, 6 bases remained unmatched. Source study methods: Using reference gene primer amplification, nucleated cell counts were estimated. Assay used: immunoSEQ multiplex PCR; TCRdb lists only in-frame clones, some missing. The V and J calls and the clone size are those of that table, but D and trimming were determined from the DNA. This sample has about 69,000 clones, with nearly 90% found just once. The chain combines TRBV7-2 with TRBJ2-7, with 10 bases identical to TRBD2. This receptor was taken from a man in his fifties or sixties with acute or convalescent COVID-19. The sample taken for sequencing was peripheral blood. The CDR3 region is CASSSTLAGVYEQYF. The CDR3 bases are TGTGCCAGCAGCTCTACGCTAGCGGGAGTCTACGAGCAGTACTTC.